This TCR beta chain was profiled in a study of regulatory T cells in long-lasting Graves disease. Noted time point: newly diagnosed GD, antithyroid drugs for less than 3 months. TCR sequences were obtained from RNA taken from PBMCs. The CDR3 loop spans 15 amino acids. Trimming took off 5 bases at V and 7 bases at J, with 17 bases between the two ends. Arm-PCR of CDR3 regions and iRepertoire HTBI primers were used to build TCR beta libraries. TCRdb reprocessed the multiplex PCR reads with MiXCR, giving one entry per CDR3 protein. This table has 400,000 to 500,000 distinct CDR3 sequences, 15% appearing once. This sample also appeared in a second study, on T cells in Graves' hyperthyroidism and ophthalmopathy.

The chain couples TRBV12-3 or TRBV12-4 to TRBJ2-2; D gene unclear. This TCR was sampled from a woman aged 25 to 39 with Graves disease. The specimen was peripheral blood mononuclear cells (PBMCs), collected at new diagnosis, from a patient treated with antithyroid drugs. The CDR3 nucleotides read TGTGCCAGCAGTCCGTTCGCCACTATAGACGGGGAGCTGTTTTTT. This codes for CASSPFATIDGELFF.